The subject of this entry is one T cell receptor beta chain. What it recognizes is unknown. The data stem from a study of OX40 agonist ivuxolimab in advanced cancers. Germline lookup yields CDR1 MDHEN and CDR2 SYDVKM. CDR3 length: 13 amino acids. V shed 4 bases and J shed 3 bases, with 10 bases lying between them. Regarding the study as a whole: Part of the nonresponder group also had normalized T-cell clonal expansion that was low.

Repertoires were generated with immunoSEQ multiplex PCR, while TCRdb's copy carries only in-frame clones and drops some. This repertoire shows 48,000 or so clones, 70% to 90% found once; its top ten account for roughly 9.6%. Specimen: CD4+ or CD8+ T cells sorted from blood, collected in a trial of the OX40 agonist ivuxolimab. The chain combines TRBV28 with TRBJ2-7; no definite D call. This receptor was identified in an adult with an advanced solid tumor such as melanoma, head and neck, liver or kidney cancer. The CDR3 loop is CASSSAPYYEQYF. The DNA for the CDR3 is TGTGCCAGCAGTTCCGCCCCCTACTACGAGCAGTACTTC.